This T cell receptor beta chain was captured in a study of blood T cell repertoires in COVID-19. Background on the study: Researchers got acute and convalescent COVID-19 samples from the United States, Italy and Spain. T cells, B-cell-depleted T cells, or PBMCs supplied cDNA or gDNA.

It was during active infection that Seattle patients were enrolled and then longitudinally followed. Germline V CDR1 and CDR2: SGDLS, YYNGEE. The CDR3 consists of 15 residues. Trimming took 0 bases from V and 2 from J; bases not matched to a gene: 2. Under the authors' procedure: Scientists estimated how many nucleated cells there were by amplifying reference gene primers. The table came from immunoSEQ multiplex PCR; TCRdb's copy has only in-frame clones and leaves some out. The V and J calls and clone size are taken from that table; D and trimming were inferred from the DNA. The sample consists of nearly 95,000 clones, over 65% of them appearing once. As regards this clone: Other DNA variants within this sample encode the same CDR3.

The sequenced sample consisted of peripheral blood. The clonotype originates from a man in his sixties or seventies with COVID-19, enrolled during active disease. V and J are TRBV9 and TRBJ2-3; 8 bases map to TRBD2. CDR3: CASSVAAGATDTQYF. The CDR3 DNA sequence: TGTGCCAGCAGCGTAGCAGCGGGAGCCACAGATACGCAGTATTTT.